The text below deals with one TCR beta chain. Antigen specificity is unknown. Sorting produced populations that all topped 98% purity. The source of the sample is a study of beta chain features in type 1 diabetes. The study, taken as a whole, reports: In every one of the four CD4+ subsets, TCRB CDR3s were moderately but significantly shorter in Type 1 diabetes patients.

Expressed TCRB transcripts were sequenced, since all the RNA that had been isolated was reverse transcribed. Data came from immunoSEQ multiplex PCR; TCRdb stores just in-frame clones and leaves some out. The sample consists of fewer than 200,000 clones, approximately 13% of them appearing once. The material sequenced was central memory CD4+ T cells from blood. The receptor was derived from a woman under 30 in good health.

The CDR3 region has the DNA TGTGCCAGCAGCTCGACTGGCGGACAGGGGTTCGAGCAGTACTTC. This translates into CASSSTGGQGFEQYF. The rearrangement joins TRBV7-3 to TRBJ2-7; 9 bases fit TRBD1. The CDR3 totals 15 residues. Germline CDR1 is SGHTA and CDR2 is FQGTGA. V trimming: 4 bases; J trimming: 6 bases; junction bases outside the gene matches: 10.